This passage covers 7 T cell receptor beta chains from one sample sequenced in a study of early T cells in non-severe SARS-CoV-2 infection. Each CDR3 protein gets one entry after TCRdb re-called the 5' RACE reads with MiXCR. The sample contains nearly 50,000 distinct CDR3 sequences, about 6% of which appear only once. The material was whole blood, obtained at baseline. The receptors were sampled from an adult who was a healthcare worker with PCR-confirmed SARS-CoV-2 infection or an uninfected control (not recorded which).

This clonotype was seen more than once but under ten times. The chain joins TRBV29-1 to TRBJ2-2, with D uncertain. This CDR3 comprises 13 residues. V was trimmed by 4 bases and J by 1 base, leaving 7 bases between them. Germline CDR1 reads SQVTM; CDR2 reads ANQGSEA. CDR3 in amino acids: CSVGRRNTGELFF. The CDR3 DNA is TGCAGCGTTGGCAGGCGGAACACCGGGGAGCTGTTTTTT.

This clonotype came up a few times. In nucleotides, the CDR3 is TGTGCCAGCAGTTTAACAAGGACGGAGACCCAGTACTTC. Amino acids: CASSLTRTETQYF. The J gene is TRBJ2-5, the V gene TRBV12-3 or TRBV12-4; D is unclear. The V end lost 2 bases, the J end lost 5 bases, and 9 bases lay between the germline ends. This CDR3 spans 13 amino acids.

This clonotype appeared many times. The chain combines TRBV28 with TRBJ2-6; 12 positions match TRBD2. The V gene end was trimmed by 7 bases and the J gene end by 2 bases; junction bases not matched to a gene: 9. CDR1 and CDR2 from the germline V gene are MDHEN and SYDVKM. The CDR3 consists of 18 residues. The CDR3 region is CASNLAGGPEAGANVLTF. The CDR3 nucleotides are TGTGCCAGCAACCTAGCGGGAGGGCCAGAGGCTGGGGCCAACGTCCTGACTTTC.

Many counts were recorded for this clonotype. The CDR3 region has the DNA TGCGCCAGCAGCCAAGAGGCAGGGGCATTTTATCAGCCCCAGCATTTT. This translates into CASSQEAGAFYQPQHF. This rearrangement joins TRBV4-1 to TRBJ1-5; possibly TRBD1 for D (6 bases). Trimming took 0 bases from V and 5 from J, leaving 14 bases between them. CDR3 length: 16 residues. From germline, CDR1 is MGHRA and CDR2 YSYEKL.

This clonotype showed up many times. The rearrangement links TRBV5-1 to TRBJ2-7; D not resolved. V was clipped by 0 bases and J by 9 bases, with 13 bases between them. Per germline, CDR1 SGHRS and CDR2 YFSETQ. There are 13 residues in the CDR3. CDR3 sequence: CASSLDSYEWQYF. The CDR3 DNA sequence: TGCGCCAGCAGCTTGGACAGTTACGAGTGGCAGTACTTC.

The chain uses TRBV10-1 and TRBJ2-5, with D hard to call. The V gene lost 3 bases and the J gene lost 5 bases, with 4 bases spanning the gap. The CDR3 length is 11 residues. Germline CDR1 and CDR2: WNHNN and SYGVQD (reference sequence). CDR3 sequence: CASSDGETQYF. The CDR3 DNA sequence: TGCGCCAGCAGTGATGGGGAGACCCAGTACTTC.

This clonotype was detected only a few times. As DNA, the CDR3 is TGTGCCAGCAAAATAGCGGGCCACTCCTACGAGCAGTACTTC. Its translation: CASKIAGHSYEQYF. The chain has TRBV27 and TRBJ2-7; TRBD2 matches 7 bases. This CDR3 contains 14 residues. V was clipped by 7 bases and J by 0 bases; unmatched bases: 6. Germline-derived CDR1 and CDR2 are MNHEY and SMNVEV (reference sequence).